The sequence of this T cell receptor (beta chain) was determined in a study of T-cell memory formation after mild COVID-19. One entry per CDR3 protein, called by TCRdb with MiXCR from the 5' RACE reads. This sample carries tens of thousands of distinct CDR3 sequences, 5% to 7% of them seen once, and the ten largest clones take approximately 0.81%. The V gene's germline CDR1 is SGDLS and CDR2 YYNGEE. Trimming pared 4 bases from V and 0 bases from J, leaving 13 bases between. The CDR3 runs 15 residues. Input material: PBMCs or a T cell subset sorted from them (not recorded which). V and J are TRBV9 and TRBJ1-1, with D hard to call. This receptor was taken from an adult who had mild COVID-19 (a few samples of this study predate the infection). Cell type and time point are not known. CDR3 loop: CASSPRRELNTEAFF. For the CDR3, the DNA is TGTGCCAGCAGCCCGCGTAGAGAGCTGAACACTGAAGCTTTCTTT. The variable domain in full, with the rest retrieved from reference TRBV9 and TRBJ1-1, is DSGVTQTPKHLITATGQRVTLRCSPRSGDLSVYWYQQSLDQGLQFLIQYYNGEERAKGNILERFSAQQFPDLHSELNLSSLELGDSALYFCASSPRRELNTEAFFGQGTRLTVV.